This T cell receptor (beta chain) appears in the sequencing data of a study of regulatory T cells in long-lasting Graves disease. Study background: Graves' cases, newly diagnosed, had used antithyroid drugs under 3 months.

As to this clonotype: Its target is unknown.

Specified time point: newly diagnosed GD, antithyroid drugs for less than 3 months. PBMC-derived RNA was used for the TCR library. Study-level findings and limits: Persistent Graves' disease cases displayed lower TCR diversity than newly diagnosed ones.

With iRepertoire HTBI primers and Arm-PCR of CDR3 regions, TCR beta libraries were built. Per the original data handling: Across all samples, about 60 TRBV segments and roughly 14 TRBJ segments were identified. MiXCR was run by TCRdb on the multiplex PCR reads, yielding one entry per CDR3 protein. The V and J calls were determined by TCRdb, not by the authors. The sample lists 450,000 to 700,000 distinct CDR3 sequences, about 14% occurring once. This sample also appeared in a second study, on T cells in Graves' hyperthyroidism and ophthalmopathy.

Sequencing used peripheral blood mononuclear cells (PBMCs), obtained at new diagnosis, from a patient treated with antithyroid drugs. This receptor was taken from a man younger than 40 with Graves disease.

The chain's CDR3 is CASSSEARNSPLHF. CDR3 in DNA: TGCGCCAGCAGCTCGGAGGCACGGAATTCACCCCTCCACTTT. The chain is built from TRBV5-1 and TRBJ1-6; D call uncertain. Between the trimmed V and J ends, which lost 3 bases and 7 bases, there was a span of 11 bases. Germline CDR1 and CDR2: SGHRS and YFSETQ. The CDR3 consists of 14 residues.